The present T cell receptor beta chain was sequenced within a study of blood T cell repertoires in COVID-19. Trimming pared 4 bases from V and 1 base from J, leaving 20 bases between. The CDR3 totals 17 residues. The germline V gene has CDR1 SGHDN and CDR2 FVKESK. This table comes from immunoSEQ multiplex PCR, and its TCRdb copy is limited to in-frame clones, with some not included. The sample yields approximately 90,000 clones, 75% to 85% seen once. This sequence joins TRBV14 and TRBJ2-7; D is perhaps TRBD2 (6 bases). The sequenced material came from peripheral blood. The clonotype originates from an elderly woman with acute or convalescent COVID-19. The CDR3 nucleotides read TGTGCCAGCAGCCCCCCCCCTCGGGCTAGCGTTTCCTACGAGCAGTACTTC. This codes for CASSPPPRASVSYEQYF.